The entry that follows covers one T cell receptor beta chain sequence. The antigen this receptor binds is unknown. No qualities accompany the bases; no much larger clone lies one base away. These data come from a study of blood T cell repertoires in COVID-19 (dated by TCRdb to about 2020). Study-wide context: Collaborator samples came from the United States, Italy and Spain and covered acute and convalescent phases of COVID-19. The material from the prospective study consisted of cDNA or gDNA derived from T cells, B-cell-depleted T cells, or PBMCs. Deeply sampled blood TCRbeta repertoires from subjects exposed to, actively infected with, or recovered from COVID-19 were included in the dataset. The repertoires were made available in a free public database intended to serve as a resource for research on the immune response to SARS-CoV-2. Samples came from the ongoing ImmuneRACE study (first 160 participants) plus 1,254 subjects from 6 global collaborators. The sample metadata nearly always contained a de-identified subject ID, COVID-19 status, age in years and sex. HLA class I and class II types, where available, came from metadata supplied by the sample provider rather than from assay-based typing.

V lost 4 bases and J lost 4 bases; the stretch between them is 11 bases long. Reading from cysteine to phenylalanine, the CDR3 counts 14 amino acids. Solely the CDR3 DNA is kept, with 42 bases framed from the first base. CDR1 and CDR2 are read off the germline V gene as SGHRS and YFSETQ. Enrolling through a virtual design, the prospective study's participants ranged in age from roughly 18 to 89 years and lived across some 23 United States geographic areas. Cohort assignment in the prospective study relied on participant-reported clinical history from a screening survey and a study questionnaire. Exposed participants had been in contact with someone with a PCR-confirmed or clinician-diagnosed COVID-19 case within 2 weeks of study entry. In the prospective study, mobile phlebotomists collected whole blood, serum and a nasopharyngeal or oropharyngeal swab from each participant. Additional blood draws and questionnaires over an approximately two-month period could optionally be provided by prospective study participants. Before DNA extraction, blood samples from the prospective study were shipped at room temperature or frozen.

TCRbeta CDR3 regions were amplified from genomic DNA using the immunoSEQ Assay, a bias-controlled multiplex PCR. The original pipeline was this. The number of nucleated cells in each sample was estimated from the amplification of reference gene primers within the assay. To quantify the absolute abundance of each unique TCRbeta CDR3 rearrangement, sequence reads were collapsed and filtered. For each sample, productive Simpson clonality was calculated as the square root of Simpson's diversity index across productive rearrangements. TCRdb took over this immuneACCESS table, retaining in-frame rearrangements with V and J assigned. Such tables are incomplete; in checked studies, under half of the missing clones stem from an unresolved V gene, and the remainder is unexplained. That table gives V, J and clone size, and the DNA gave D and trimming. The sample profile shows around 250,000 clones; around 83% of them were found once. The ten largest clones add up to about 5% of the sample.

The paper as a whole reports these results and caveats: Clinical and demographic metadata were provided uncurated, with the amount varying by source and participant.

The rearranged chain carries TRBV5-1 and TRBJ1-4, with the D gene not confidently named. Sequenced: PBMCs or T cells enriched from blood (not recorded which). The clonotype originates from a man aged 40-49 years who had been exposed to COVID-19. The sequenced DNA: TGCGCCAGCAGCGATGAGGGATTTAATGAAAAACTGTTTTTT. Its protein is CASSDEGFNEKLFF.